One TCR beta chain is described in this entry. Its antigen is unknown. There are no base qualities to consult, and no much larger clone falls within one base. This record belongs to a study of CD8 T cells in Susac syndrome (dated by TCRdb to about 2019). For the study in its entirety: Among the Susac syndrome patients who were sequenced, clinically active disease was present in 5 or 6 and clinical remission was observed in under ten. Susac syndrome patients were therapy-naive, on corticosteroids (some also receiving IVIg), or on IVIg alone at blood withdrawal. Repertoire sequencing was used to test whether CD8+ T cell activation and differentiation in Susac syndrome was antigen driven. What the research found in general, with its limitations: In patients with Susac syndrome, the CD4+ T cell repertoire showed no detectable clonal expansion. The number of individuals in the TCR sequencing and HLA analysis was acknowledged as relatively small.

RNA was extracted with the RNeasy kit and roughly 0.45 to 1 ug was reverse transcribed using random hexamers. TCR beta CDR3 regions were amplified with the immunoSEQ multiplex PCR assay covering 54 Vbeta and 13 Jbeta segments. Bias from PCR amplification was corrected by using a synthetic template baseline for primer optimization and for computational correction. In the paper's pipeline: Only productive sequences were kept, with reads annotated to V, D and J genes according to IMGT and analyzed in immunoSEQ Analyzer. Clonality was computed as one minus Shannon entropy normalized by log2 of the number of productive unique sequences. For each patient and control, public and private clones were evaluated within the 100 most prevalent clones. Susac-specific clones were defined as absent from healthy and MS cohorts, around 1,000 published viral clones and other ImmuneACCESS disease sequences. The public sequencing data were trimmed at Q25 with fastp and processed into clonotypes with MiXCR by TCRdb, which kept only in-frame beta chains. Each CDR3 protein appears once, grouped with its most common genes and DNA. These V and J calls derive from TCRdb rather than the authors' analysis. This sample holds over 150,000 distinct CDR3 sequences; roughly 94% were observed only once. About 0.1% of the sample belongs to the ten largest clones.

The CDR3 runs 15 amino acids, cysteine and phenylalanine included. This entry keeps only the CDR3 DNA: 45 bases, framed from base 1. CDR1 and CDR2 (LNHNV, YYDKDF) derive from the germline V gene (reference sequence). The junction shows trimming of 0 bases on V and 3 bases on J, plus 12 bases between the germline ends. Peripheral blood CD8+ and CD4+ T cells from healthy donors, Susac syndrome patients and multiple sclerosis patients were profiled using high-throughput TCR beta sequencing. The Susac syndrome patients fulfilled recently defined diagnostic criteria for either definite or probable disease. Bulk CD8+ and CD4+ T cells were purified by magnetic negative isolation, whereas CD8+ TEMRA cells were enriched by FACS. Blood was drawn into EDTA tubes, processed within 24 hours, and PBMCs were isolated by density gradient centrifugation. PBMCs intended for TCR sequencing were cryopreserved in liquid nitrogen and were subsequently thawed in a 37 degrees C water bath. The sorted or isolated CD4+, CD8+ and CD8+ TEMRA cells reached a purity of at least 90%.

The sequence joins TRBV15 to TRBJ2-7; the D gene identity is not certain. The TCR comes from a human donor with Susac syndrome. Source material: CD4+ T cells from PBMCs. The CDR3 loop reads CATSRDQTRLYEQYF. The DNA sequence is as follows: TGTGCCACCAGCAGAGATCAAACACGACTCTACGAGCAGTACTTC.